The 10 T cell receptor beta chains below were found in one sample sequenced in a study of Ad26.COV2.S vaccination and SARS-CoV-2 variants. The assay was immunoSEQ multiplex PCR, and TCRdb's table has in-frame clones only and misses some. The sample holds 440,000 or so clones, 92% seen once. Treatment given: over 15 received Ad26.COV2.S at low or high dose, single or two shots; 5 received placebo; per-sample allocation not given. All samples were drawn on day 63, counting from the first vaccine or placebo injection. Source: peripheral blood, taken in a trial of Ad26.COV2.S vaccine versus placebo. The receptors were gathered from a person between 18 and 60 years old who received the Ad26.COV2.S COVID-19 vaccine or a placebo.

J is TRBJ1-2 and V is TRBV27; possibly TRBD1 for D (5 bases). Germline CDR1 MNHEY, CDR2 SMNVEV (reference sequence). V lost 7 bases, J lost 3 bases, and 30 bases lay in between. The CDR3 runs to 19 residues. CDR3 coding DNA: TGTGCCAGCACCCCTACTACAGGACGGAAAGCCCAAAGTTACTATGGCTACACCTTC. This sequence encodes CASTPTTGRKAQSYYGYTF.

The chain couples TRBV11-2 to TRBJ2-1; no clear D gene. CDR3 length equals 14 residues. Germline CDR1 and CDR2: SGHAT and FQNNGV. Deletions cut 0 bases from V and 7 bases from J, with 10 bases between. The CDR3 reads CASSLDRPTNEQFF. In nucleotides, the CDR3 is TGTGCCAGCAGCTTAGACCGACCCACTAATGAGCAGTTCTTC.

The rearrangement uses TRBV7-6 and TRBJ2-7; D tentatively reads TRBD1 or TRBD2 (5 bases each). The CDR3 runs to 14 residues. Germline V gene sequence: CDR1 SGHVS, CDR2 FNYEAQ. V lost 6 bases and J 7 bases, leaving 19 bases between the germline ends. The CDR3 nucleotides are TGTGCCAGCAGTTCCGGGGCGGGCGCAAGGGAGCAGTACTTC. Translating gives CASSSGAGAREQYF.

This chain joins TRBV10-3 and TRBJ1-2; D possibly corresponds to TRBD1 (5 bases). Deletions cut 10 bases from V and 2 bases from J, with 11 bases between. This CDR3 is built from 12 residues. Germline V gene data show CDR1 as ENHRY and CDR2 as SYGVKD. The CDR3 bases are TGTGCCACCGGACAAGCCAACTATGGCTACACCTTC. Protein sequence: CATGQANYGYTF.

Remarks on this clone: Other DNA sequences of this sample code for an identical CDR3. The V and J genes are TRBV5-4 and TRBJ2-7, with D possibly being TRBD1 (6 bases). CDR3 size: 13 residues. CDR1 and CDR2 from the germline V gene are SGHNT and YYREEE (reference sequence). The V end was cut by 0 bases, the J end by 3 bases, with 7 bases between. This chain's CDR3 is CASSLGGGYEQYF. In nucleotides, the CDR3 is TGTGCCAGCAGCTTGGGAGGGGGCTACGAGCAGTACTTC.

The genes are TRBV15 and TRBJ1-2, with D perhaps TRBD1 (5 bases). V was shortened by 0 bases and J by 8 bases, with 16 bases between the two germline ends. This CDR3 contains 15 residues. CDR1 and CDR2 from the germline V gene are LNHNV and YYDKDF (reference sequence). DNA of the CDR3: TGTGCCACCAGCAGAGATCCAGGGCTCGAGCGGGGCTACACCTTC. Translation: CATSRDPGLERGYTF.

V usage is TRBV15 and J usage is TRBJ1-6; 10 nucleotides line up with TRBD1. This CDR3 has 14 amino acids. Germline CDR1 and CDR2: LNHNV and YYDKDF (reference sequence). Unmatched junction bases numbered 2, after V lost 3 bases and J lost 9 bases. Here the CDR3 DNA reads TGTGCCACCAGCAGGGACAGGGGGTTTTCACCCCTCCACTTT. Its protein product is CATSRDRGFSPLHF.

The table lists this clone with a few counts. The chain joins TRBV29-1 to TRBJ1-2; D is undetermined. The CDR3 contains 11 residues. The germline V and J ends were trimmed by 6 bases and 8 bases, with 13 bases remaining between them. Germline assignment: CDR1 SQVTM and CDR2 ANQGSEA. CDR3 coding DNA: TGCAGCGTCTTCCCAGAACCCGGCTACACCTTC. Its protein is CSVFPEPGYTF. The complete variable domain, with remaining parts taken from reference TRBV29-1 and TRBJ1-2, reads SAVISQKPSRDICQRGTSLTIQCQVDSQVTMMFWYRQQPGQSLTLIATANQGSEATYESGFVIDKFPISRPNLTFSTLTVSNMSPEDSSIYLCSVFPEPGYTFGSGTRLTVV.

The rearrangement uses TRBV11-2 and TRBJ2-7, with D hard to call. Looked up from germline, CDR1 is SGHAT and CDR2 is FQNNGV. V was pared by 1 base and J by 0 bases, with 1 base between. CDR3 length: 12 residues. The CDR3 DNA sequence: TGTGCCAGCAGCTTAGCCTCCTACGAGCAGTACTTC. This encodes CASSLASYEQYF.

This chain joins TRBV6-6 and TRBJ2-7, with 7 bases aligning to TRBD2. The V segment lost 6 bases and the J segment 2 bases; nucleotides outside the gene matches: 7. Germline assignment: CDR1 MNHNY and CDR2 SVGAGI (reference sequence). CDR3 size: 14 residues. CDR3 nucleotide sequence: TGTGCCAGCAGCGACGGGACTAAAGCCTACGAGCAGTACTTC. It specifies CASSDGTKAYEQYF.